This TCR beta chain was profiled in a study of T cell changes during pregnancy in multiple sclerosis. Produced via immunoSEQ multiplex PCR; TCRdb's table is partial and in-frame only. The sample comprises about 76,000 clones, 90% to 95% of which are singletons, and 1.5% to 2% rests with the top ten. The germline V and J ends were trimmed by 6 bases and 4 bases, with 6 bases remaining between them. CDR1 is LNHDA and CDR2 is SQIVND in the germline V gene (reference sequence). The CDR3 sequence is 12 residues long. This material consisted of peripheral blood, taken in the first trimester of pregnancy. The source is a female donor in good health, enrolled as a control in a pregnancy study. The genes are TRBV19 and TRBJ2-2, with a weak D call TRBD2 (5 bases). CDR3 in amino acids: CASRAVTGELFF. For the CDR3, the DNA is TGTGCCAGTAGAGCGGTCACCGGGGAGCTGTTTTTT.